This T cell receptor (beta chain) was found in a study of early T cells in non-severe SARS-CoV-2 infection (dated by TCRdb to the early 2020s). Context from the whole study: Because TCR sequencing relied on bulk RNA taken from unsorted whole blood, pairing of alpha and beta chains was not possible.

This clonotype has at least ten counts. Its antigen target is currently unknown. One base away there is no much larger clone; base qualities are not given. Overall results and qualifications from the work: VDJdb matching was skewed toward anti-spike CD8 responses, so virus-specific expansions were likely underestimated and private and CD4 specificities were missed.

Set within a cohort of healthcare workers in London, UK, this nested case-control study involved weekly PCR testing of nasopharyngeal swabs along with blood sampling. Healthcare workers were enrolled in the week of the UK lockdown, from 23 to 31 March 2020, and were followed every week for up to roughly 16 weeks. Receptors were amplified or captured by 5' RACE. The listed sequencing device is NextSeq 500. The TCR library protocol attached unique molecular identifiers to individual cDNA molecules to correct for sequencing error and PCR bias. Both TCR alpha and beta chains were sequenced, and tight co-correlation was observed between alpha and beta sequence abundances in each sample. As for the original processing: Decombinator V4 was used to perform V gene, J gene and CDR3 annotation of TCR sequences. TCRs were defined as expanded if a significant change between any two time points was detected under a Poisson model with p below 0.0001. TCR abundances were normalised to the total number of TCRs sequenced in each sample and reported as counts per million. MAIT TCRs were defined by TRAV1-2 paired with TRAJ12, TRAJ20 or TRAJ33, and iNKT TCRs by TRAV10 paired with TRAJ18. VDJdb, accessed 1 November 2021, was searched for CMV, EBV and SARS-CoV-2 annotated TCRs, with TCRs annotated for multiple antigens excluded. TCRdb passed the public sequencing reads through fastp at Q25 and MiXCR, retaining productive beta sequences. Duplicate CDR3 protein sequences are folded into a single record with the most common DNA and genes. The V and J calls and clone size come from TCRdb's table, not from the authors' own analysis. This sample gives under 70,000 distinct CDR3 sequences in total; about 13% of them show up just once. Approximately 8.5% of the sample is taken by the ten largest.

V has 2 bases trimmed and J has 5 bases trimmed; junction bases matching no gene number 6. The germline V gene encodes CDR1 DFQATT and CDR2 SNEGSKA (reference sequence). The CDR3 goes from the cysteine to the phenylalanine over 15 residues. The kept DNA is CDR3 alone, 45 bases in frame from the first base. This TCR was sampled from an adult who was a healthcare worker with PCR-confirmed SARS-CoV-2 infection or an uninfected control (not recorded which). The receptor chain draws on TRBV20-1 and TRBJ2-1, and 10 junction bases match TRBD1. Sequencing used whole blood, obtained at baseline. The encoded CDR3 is CSARRPGQGNNEQFF. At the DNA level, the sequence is TGCAGTGCTAGACGGCCGGGACAGGGGAACAATGAGCAGTTCTTC.